These 20 T cell receptor beta chains share one sample of origin, sequenced in a study of regulatory T cells in long-lasting Graves disease (dated by TCRdb to 2020 to 2022). This specimen's time point label, per the study, means: persistent/refractory GD, antithyroid drugs over 5 years with positive TRAb. RNA was extracted from PBMCs in TRIzol for both TCR sequencing and RNA sequencing. Library creation used multiplex PCR. Sequencing relied on an Illumina HiSeq 4000. CDR3 regions were amplified by Arm-PCR with iRepertoire HTBI primers to construct TCR beta libraries. In-frame beta chains were kept once TCRdb had trimmed the public reads at Q25 with fastp and called clones with MiXCR. One record per CDR3 amino acid sequence lists the most common genes and DNA. The sample yields nearly 350,000 distinct CDR3 sequences; 15% to 20% were counted once. 29% of the sample comes from the top ten. The sample here was peripheral blood mononuclear cells (PBMCs), taken when the disease was refractory, from a patient treated with antithyroid drugs. Source of these receptors: a female donor with Graves disease.

V usage is TRBV20-1 and J usage is TRBJ1-1; D possibly corresponds to TRBD1 (6 bases). The CDR3 has 14 amino acids. Per the germline V gene, CDR1 is DFQATT and CDR2 is SNEGSKA (reference sequence). V gave up 1 base and J gave up 2 bases, with 11 bases separating them. Here the CDR3 DNA reads TGCAGTGCTAGAGTTGCGGGGGCCAACACTGAAGCTTTCTTT. Translation: CSARVAGANTEAFF.

This clonotype has ten or more counts. The CDR3 region is CASQGGVTGEKLFF. CDR3 nucleotides: TGTGCCAGCCAGGGGGGGGTTACGGGCGAAAAACTGTTTTTT. This rearrangement joins TRBV2 to TRBJ1-4, with TRBD1 matching over 7 bases. The CDR3 totals 14 residues. Germline assignment: CDR1 SNHLY and CDR2 FYNNEI. With 8 bases clipped from V and 8 bases from J, the junction kept 11 bases outside the gene matches. The full variable domain, its missing parts supplied by reference TRBV2 and TRBJ1-4, is EPEVTQTPSHQVTQMGQEVILRCVPISNHLYFYWYRQILGQKVEFLVSFYNNEISEKSEIFDDQFSVERPDGSNFTLKIRSTKLEDSAMYFCASQGGVTGEKLFFGSGTQLSVL.

The genes are TRBV29-1 and TRBJ1-3; D uncertain. Per germline, CDR1 SQVTM and CDR2 ANQGSEA. This CDR3 spans 12 amino acids. V lost 3 bases to trimming and J lost 6 bases, with 9 bases between them. The DNA for the CDR3 is TGCAGCGTTGATCGTGGGGAAAACACCATATATTTT. This encodes CSVDRGENTIYF.

In its sample, this clonotype was seen many times. This sequence joins TRBV28 and TRBJ2-5, with D perhaps matching TRBD1 (5 bases). With 6 bases removed from V and 2 bases from J, the gap between germline ends came to 25 bases. This CDR3 region has 18 residues. In germline, CDR1 is MDHEN, CDR2 SYDVKM. CDR3 protein: CASSRTTAPRVWQETQYF. The CDR3 DNA reads as TGTGCCAGCAGCCGTACGACAGCTCCGAGAGTATGGCAAGAGACCCAGTACTTC.

This clonotype came up many times. V is TRBV30 and J is TRBJ2-2; D is unclear. Trimming removed 3 bases at V and 1 base at J, with 6 bases between. Germline V gene sequence: CDR1 GTSNPN, CDR2 SVGIG (reference sequence). This CDR3 spans 13 amino acids. CDR3 bases: TGTGCCTGGAGCAGAGGGAACACCGGGGAGCTGTTTTTT. This translates into CAWSRGNTGELFF.

This chain joins TRBV9 and TRBJ1-1, with D uncertain. The V end was cut by 2 bases, the J end by 4 bases, with 18 bases between. Germline-derived CDR1 and CDR2 are SGDLS and YYNGEE. This CDR3 has 16 amino acids. The CDR3 protein is CASSVTPWRVGTEAFF. The CDR3 DNA follows: TGTGCCAGCAGCGTCACTCCGTGGAGGGTTGGCACTGAAGCTTTCTTT.

This clonotype has ten or more counts. The J gene is TRBJ2-7, the V gene TRBV12-3 or TRBV12-4; D is unclear. The CDR3 consists of 14 residues. V gave up 8 bases and J gave up 5 bases, with 19 bases separating them. DNA of the CDR3: TGTGCCAGCTCGGTGGGGTTCTCATGGGACGAGCAGTACTTC. This translates into CASSVGFSWDEQYF.

This clonotype was seen at least ten times. This chain joins TRBV7-2 and TRBJ1-2; D is uncertain. Looked up from germline, CDR1 is SGHTA and CDR2 is FQGNSA. With 1 base removed from V and 8 bases from J, the gap between germline ends came to 14 bases. The CDR3 extends over 14 amino acids. CDR3 nucleotide sequence: TGTGCCAGCAGCTTAGGAGGAGCCCTGACGGGCTACACCTTC. This encodes CASSLGGALTGYTF.

This clonotype was detected many times. The rearrangement uses TRBV28 and TRBJ2-5, with 12 bases identical to TRBD2. The ends lost 5 bases at V and 4 bases at J; junction bases unmatched: 2. Germline values: CDR1 MDHEN, CDR2 SYDVKM. The CDR3 consists of 14 residues. CDR3 protein: CASSRTSGTETQYF. CDR3 DNA: TGTGCCAGCAGTCGGACTAGCGGGACAGAGACCCAGTACTTC.

This clonotype showed up many times. The V gene is TRBV29-1, the J gene TRBJ2-7; TRBD1 might be the D (6 bases). CDR1 SQVTM and CDR2 ANQGSEA come from the germline V gene. The CDR3 runs 14 residues. V was clipped by 6 bases and J by 2 bases, with 17 bases between them. CDR3 residues: CSVRGRHHTYEQYF. The DNA for the CDR3 is TGCAGCGTCAGGGGACGGCACCATACCTACGAGCAGTACTTC.

The rearrangement joins TRBV29-1 to TRBJ1-2, with a weak D call TRBD1 (5 bases). In germline, CDR1 is SQVTM, CDR2 ANQGSEA. V dropped 4 bases and J dropped 2 bases, with 14 bases sitting between them. The CDR3 has 14 residues. The CDR3, as DNA: TGCAGCGTTGCGGGCGGGGGTCCGAACTATGGCTACACCTTC. Protein product: CSVAGGGPNYGYTF.

V is TRBV5-4 and J is TRBJ1-1; no clear D. Germline CDR1 SGHNT, CDR2 YYREEE (reference sequence). The ends were cut back, 2 bases at V and 3 bases at J, with 8 bases in the middle. CDR3 length equals 13 residues. CDR3 region: CASSFGRYTEAFF. For the CDR3, the DNA is TGTGCCAGCAGCTTTGGGAGGTACACTGAAGCTTTCTTT.

This clonotype was counted only a few times. The CDR3 DNA reads TGTGCCAGCAGCCCAAGGGGACAGGGGACTGAAGCTTTCTTT. Translation gives CASSPRGQGTEAFF. The V and J genes are TRBV7-3 and TRBJ1-1; 10 positions agree with TRBD1. CDR3 length: 14 amino acids. Germline V lookup: CDR1 SGHTA, CDR2 FQGTGA. The V and J ends lost 5 bases and 5 bases, in that order; junction bases with no gene match: 5.

This clonotype was picked up many times. The V gene is TRBV7-8, the J gene TRBJ2-7, with 7 bases lining up with TRBD2. V dropped 5 bases and J dropped 2; count of bases not matched to a gene: 6. Germline lookup yields CDR1 SGHVS and CDR2 FQNEAQ. This CDR3 is built from 14 residues. CDR3 region: CASSQRGLPYEQYF. DNA for the CDR3: TGTGCCAGCAGCCAACGGGGACTACCCTACGAGCAGTACTTC.

This clonotype was seen a handful of times. The V call is TRBV20-1, the J call TRBJ1-5; tentatively, D is TRBD1 (6 bases). Germline CDR1 DFQATT, CDR2 SNEGSKA (reference sequence). V was clipped by 4 bases and J by 2 bases, with 9 bases between them. This CDR3 spans 13 amino acids. The CDR3 protein is CSATGAGNQPQHF. Here the CDR3 DNA reads TGCAGTGCTACAGGGGCTGGCAATCAGCCCCAGCATTTT.

In the case of this clonotype: A much larger clone differs from this one at a single base, so this may be a read error. The chain is built from TRBV11-3 and TRBJ1-1; maybe TRBD1 (6 bases). The CDR3 runs 15 residues. Trimming took 2 bases from V and 0 from J, leaving 10 bases between them. Germline V gene sequence: CDR1 SGHNT, CDR2 YENEEA. As DNA, the CDR3 is TGTGCCAGCAGCTTATGGGGGGCGATGAACACTGAAGCTTTCTTT. It yields the protein CASSLWGAMNTEAFF. The entire variable domain, with the rest obtained from reference TRBV11-3 and TRBJ1-1, is as follows: EAGVVQSPRYKIIEKKQPVAFWCNPISGHNTLYWYLQNLGQGPELLIRYENEEAVDDSQLPKDRFSAERLKGVDSTLKIQPAELGDSAVYLCASSLWGAMNTEAFFGQGTRLTVV.

The chain uses TRBV2 and TRBJ2-5; D not certain. Germline V CDR1 and CDR2: SNHLY, FYNNEI. This CDR3 is built from 13 residues. V lost 4 bases, J lost 3 bases, and 9 bases lay in between. The CDR3 here is CASSGERKETQYF. The CDR3 DNA is TGTGCCAGCAGTGGGGAACGGAAAGAGACCCAGTACTTC. Full variable domain (rest looked up from reference TRBV2 and TRBJ2-5): EPEVTQTPSHQVTQMGQEVILRCVPISNHLYFYWYRQILGQKVEFLVSFYNNEISEKSEIFDDQFSVERPDGSNFTLKIRSTKLEDSAMYFCASSGERKETQYFGPGTRLLVL.

The sample holds many counts of this clonotype. This chain joins TRBV10-2 and TRBJ1-1; D remains ambiguous. Germline CDR1 WSHSY, CDR2 SAAADI. Deletions cut 1 base from V and 3 bases from J, with 6 bases between. The CDR3 is 13 amino acids. CDR3 sequence: CASSEFGDTEAFF. The DNA for the CDR3 is TGCGCCAGCAGTGAGTTCGGGGACACTGAAGCTTTCTTT.

The chain combines TRBV28 with TRBJ2-1, with TRBD2 matching 8 bases. This CDR3 is 11 amino acids long. V lost 6 bases to trimming and J lost 14 bases; unmatched junction nucleotides: 6. Germline assignment: CDR1 MDHEN and CDR2 SYDVKM. CDR3 in amino acids: CASSRGLGEFF. The CDR3 DNA sequence: TGTGCCAGCAGCCGGGGACTAGGAGAGTTCTTC.

This clonotype was detected many times. The CDR3 sequence is CASNDRATEAFF. For the CDR3, the DNA is TGTGCCAGTAATGACAGGGCTACTGAAGCTTTCTTT. The chain recombines TRBV2 with TRBJ1-1; TRBD1 aligns across 7 bases. The V and J ends lost 9 bases and 5 bases, in that order; junction bases with no gene match: 6. Germline V CDR1 and CDR2: SNHLY, FYNNEI. The CDR3 has 12 residues.